The entry that follows covers one T cell receptor (beta chain) sequence. The clone's antigen remains unknown. Base qualities are not provided; no much larger clone lies one nucleotide away. TCRbeta CDR3 regions were amplified from genomic DNA using the immunoSEQ Assay, a bias-controlled multiplex PCR. In the source study's methods: Within the assay, amplification of reference gene primers was used to estimate how many nucleated cells each sample contained. To quantify the absolute abundance of each unique TCRbeta CDR3 rearrangement, sequence reads were collapsed and filtered. For each sample, productive Simpson clonality was calculated as the square root of Simpson's diversity index across productive rearrangements. Here the immuneACCESS table is served through TCRdb, limited to in-frame sequences with V and J called. Missing clones are a known gap in these copies; in checked studies unresolved V genes cover under half, and the rest lacks a known reason. The DNA gave D and trimming, while V, J and clone size come from that table. The table for this sample lists just under 350,000 clones; around nine tenths of them were counted only once. The ten most abundant clones make up roughly 3.4% of the sample.

These data are taken from a study of blood T cell repertoires in COVID-19 (dated by TCRdb to about 2020). General notes on the study: Samples covering the acute and convalescent phases of COVID-19 were provided by collaborators in the United States, Italy and Spain. The prospective study material was composed of cDNA or gDNA derived from T cells, B-cell-depleted T cells, or PBMCs. The dataset comprised deeply sampled blood TCRbeta repertoires from subjects exposed to, actively infected with, or recovered from COVID-19. The repertoires were released in a freely available public database intended as a resource for research on the immune response to SARS-CoV-2. Samples were obtained from the ongoing ImmuneRACE study (first 160 participants) and from some 1,300 subjects provided by 6 global collaborators. Nearly every sample came with metadata listing a de-identified subject ID, COVID-19 status, age in years and sex. Where available, HLA class I and class II types were obtained from metadata supplied by the sample provider rather than from assay-based typing. Study-wide conclusions, independent of this receptor: The quantity of clinical and demographic metadata differed by source and by participant and was supplied without curation.

The CDR3 runs 15 residues from the cysteine to the phenylalanine. CDR3 DNA only is kept here, 45 bases in frame from base 1. The germline V gene specifies KGHDR as CDR1 and SFDVKD as CDR2. V trim: 3 bases; J trim: 4 bases; unmatched bases: 6. Samples from volunteer blood donors who had recovered from COVID-19 were contributed by a second Seattle source. Whole blood was collected in K2EDTA tubes by collaborating institutions according to the institutions' own protocols. For TCRbeta analysis, collaborators shipped samples as frozen whole blood, isolated PBMCs, or DNA extracted from either of those sample types.

This chain is built from TRBV24-1 and TRBJ2-3, and 7 junctional nucleotides match TRBD1. Specimen: peripheral blood. The receptor's source is a woman aged 18-29 years who had recovered from COVID-19. The nucleotide sequence reads as follows: TGTGCCACCAGTGATCCGACAGGGATGGCAGATACGCAGTATTTT. Translated, it gives CATSDPTGMADTQYF.